These 19 T cell receptor beta chains came from one sample sequenced in a study of CD8 T cells in Susac syndrome (dated by TCRdb to between 2017 and 2020). Libraries were made using the immunoSEQ multiplex PCR assay. RNA was extracted using the RNeasy kit, and roughly 0.5 to 1 ug of the RNA was reverse transcribed with random hexamers. TCRdb took the public reads, trimmed them with fastp at Q25, ran MiXCR for clone calling and kept in-frame beta chains. A single entry per CDR3 protein holds the most common genes and DNA from its merged rows. This sample is represented by fewer than 150,000 distinct CDR3 sequences; 85% to 95% of them were singletons. The biggest ten clones account for about 0.18% of the sample. Sequenced sample: CD8+ T cells from PBMCs. The source of these receptors is a human donor with Susac syndrome.

This chain links TRBV4-1 with TRBJ2-7, with a tentative D call TRBD2 (6 bases). The CDR3 consists of 16 residues. Between the trimmed V and J ends, which lost 1 base and 2 bases, there was a span of 15 bases. CDR1 and CDR2 from the germline V gene are MGHRA and YSYEKL. DNA for the CDR3: TGCGCCAGCAGCCAAGTAGGCGGGGCGGGAACCTACGAGCAGTACTTC. Its protein is CASSQVGGAGTYEQYF.

The J gene is TRBJ2-7, the V gene TRBV11-2; D is ambiguous. Germline assignment: CDR1 SGHAT and CDR2 FQNNGV. V was pared by 3 bases and J by 6 bases, with 6 bases between. CDR3 length: 11 amino acids. The CDR3 nucleotides read TGTGCCAGCAGCTTTTCCCTCGAGCAGTACTTC. It codes for CASSFSLEQYF.

The chain couples TRBV6-5 to TRBJ2-7; maybe TRBD1 (7 bases). The length of the CDR3 is 15 residues. V lost 7 bases, J lost 1 base, and 17 bases lay in between. The germline V gene encodes CDR1 MNHEY and CDR2 SVGAGI. The CDR3 nucleotides read TGTGCCAGCACTGACGGGGCAGGGGGGTCCTACGAGCAGTACTTC. This sequence encodes CASTDGAGGSYEQYF.

The chain recombines TRBV24-1 with TRBJ1-2; TRBD1 matches 7 bases. This CDR3 region has 14 residues. From germline, CDR1 is KGHDR and CDR2 SFDVKD. After removal of 3 bases from V and 5 bases from J, the junction contained 5 bases not matched to a gene. CDR3: CATSDHGTAYGYTF. CDR3 nucleotides: TGTGCCACCAGTGATCACGGGACAGCGTATGGCTACACCTTC.

This chain joins TRBV12-3 or TRBV12-4 and TRBJ2-1, with 10 bases that match TRBD1. The CDR3 is 16 amino acids. V lost 7 bases to trimming and J lost 2 bases; unmatched junction nucleotides: 8. CDR3 region: CASTTTGGGPYNEQFF. The CDR3 DNA is TGTGCCAGCACCACGACAGGGGGCGGTCCCTACAATGAGCAGTTCTTC.

The V call is TRBV24-1, the J call TRBJ2-1, with a possible D match to TRBD1 (6 bases). The germline V gene encodes CDR1 KGHDR and CDR2 SFDVKD. V lost 3 bases to trimming and J lost 4 bases, with 15 bases between them. The CDR3 extends over 16 amino acids. CDR3: CATSDDDKGDYNEQFF. Written as DNA, the CDR3 is TGTGCCACCAGTGATGACGACAAGGGGGATTACAATGAGCAGTTCTTC.

This chain's CDR3 is CASSLGPEDTQYF. The CDR3 nucleotides read TGTGCCAGCAGCTTAGGCCCAGAAGATACGCAGTATTTT. V is TRBV7-8 and J is TRBJ2-3, with D unresolved. V dropped 1 base and J dropped 5 bases, with 7 bases sitting between them. In germline, CDR1 is SGHVS, CDR2 FQNEAQ. This CDR3 region has 13 residues.

The gene calls are TRBV12-3 or TRBV12-4 and TRBJ2-7; TRBD1 or TRBD2 may be the D gene (6 bases each). V shed 1 base and J shed 2 bases, with 9 bases lying between them. This CDR3 spans 14 amino acids. The CDR3 DNA reads TGTGCCAGCAGTTTAGAGGGGGGTCCCTACGAGCAGTACTTC. As protein: CASSLEGGPYEQYF.

The rearrangement joins TRBV28 to TRBJ2-7, with a weak D call TRBD1 (5 bases). Germline CDR1 and CDR2: MDHEN and SYDVKM. The CDR3 spans 13 residues. V was pared by 2 bases and J by 7 bases, with 12 bases between. Here the CDR3 DNA reads TGTGCCAGCAGTTTAGTAGGGGTGGGTGAGCAGTACTTC. It translates to CASSLVGVGEQYF.

The chain joins TRBV9 to TRBJ2-5, with 10 bases lining up with TRBD2. This CDR3 is 14 amino acids long. Germline trimming cut 3 bases from V and 3 bases from J; bases unmatched to any gene: 2. CDR1 is SGDLS, CDR2 YYNGEE, per germline. For the CDR3, the DNA is TGTGCCAGCAGCGGCACTAGCGGGGAAGAGACCCAGTACTTC. Amino acid sequence: CASSGTSGEETQYF.

The J gene is TRBJ2-1, the V gene TRBV5-6; D not resolved. V shed 9 bases and J shed 2 bases, with 15 bases lying between them. Germline CDR1 SGHDT, CDR2 YYEEEE. This CDR3 spans 14 amino acids. In DNA form, the CDR3 reads TGTGCCACCACGAAAAAGGGTACCTACAATGAGCAGTTCTTC. Its translation is CATTKKGTYNEQFF. The whole variable domain, remainder taken from reference TRBV5-6 and TRBJ2-1, is DAGVTQSPTHLIKTRGQQVTLRCSPKSGHDTVSWYQQALGQGPQFIFQYYEEEERQRGNFPDRFSGHQFPNYSSELNVNALLLGDSALYLCATTKKGTYNEQFFGPGTRLTVL.

CDR3 bases: TGTGCCATCAGTGAGTCGATGGCAGAACAAGAGACCCAGTACTTC. Its translation: CAISESMAEQETQYF. This rearrangement joins TRBV10-3 to TRBJ2-5, with D unresolved. The CDR3 has 15 residues. The germline gives CDR1 ENHRY, CDR2 SYGVKD. V was trimmed by 0 bases and J by 2 bases, leaving 10 bases between them.

The chain uses TRBV27 and TRBJ2-7, with D perhaps TRBD1 or TRBD2 (7 bases each). Germline V gene sequence: CDR1 MNHEY, CDR2 SMNVEV (reference sequence). V lost 3 bases to trimming and J lost 5 bases, with 11 bases between them. This CDR3 spans 13 amino acids. CDR3 sequence: CASSFQGGDEQYF. CDR3 DNA: TGTGCCAGCAGTTTTCAGGGGGGGGACGAGCAGTACTTC.

This sequence joins TRBV19 and TRBJ1-1; D gene ambiguous. CDR3 size: 13 residues. Between the trimmed V and J ends, which lost 4 bases and 5 bases, there was a span of 11 bases. The germline CDR1 and CDR2 sequences are LNHDA and SQIVND (reference sequence). The CDR3, as DNA: TGTGCCAGTAGTAGGGGAGAAGTGACTGAAGCTTTCTTT. Encoded protein: CASSRGEVTEAFF.

This chain connects TRBV5-6 to TRBJ2-6; 10 bases are a match to TRBD1. The CDR3 is made up of 16 amino acids. Germline CDR1 and CDR2: SGHDT and YYEEEE. The V and J ends lost 4 bases and 2 bases, in that order; junction bases with no gene match: 3. The CDR3 DNA follows: TGTGCCAGCAGCGCGGGACAGGGGCCTGGGGCCAACGTCCTGACTTTC. This codes for CASSAGQGPGANVLTF.

This chain's CDR3 is CASSQVSASGREQFF. CDR3 nucleotides: TGCGCCAGCAGCCAAGTTTCTGCTAGCGGGAGGGAGCAGTTCTTC. V gene TRBV4-1 combines with J gene TRBJ2-1, with TRBD2 matching 11 bases. CDR1 MGHRA and CDR2 YSYEKL come from the germline V gene. This CDR3 has 15 amino acids. Trimming cost V 1 base and J 10 bases; bases outside gene matches: 6.

The genes are TRBV12-3 or TRBV12-4 and TRBJ1-2; no clear D gene. V lost 3 bases and J 0 bases, leaving 20 bases between the germline ends. This CDR3 comprises 18 residues. The CDR3 nucleotides are TGTGCCAGCAGTTTGACAAGGGCCTACGCGGCCCCTAACTATGGCTACACCTTC. Its protein product is CASSLTRAYAAPNYGYTF.

The chain has TRBV7-9 and TRBJ2-7, with TRBD2 matching 12 bases. In germline, CDR1 is SEHNR, CDR2 FQNEAQ (reference sequence). The CDR3 consists of 16 residues. V lost 5 bases to trimming and J lost 0 bases; unmatched junction nucleotides: 5. The chain's CDR3 is CASSPELAGGSYEQYF. In nucleotides, the CDR3 is TGTGCCAGCAGCCCTGAACTAGCGGGAGGCTCCTACGAGCAGTACTTC.

This chain joins TRBV4-1 and TRBJ1-1, with D possibly being TRBD1 (5 bases). The CDR3 is 14 amino acids. Trimming removed 8 bases at V and 1 base at J, with 14 bases between. Germline CDR1 is MGHRA and CDR2 is YSYEKL. The CDR3 sequence is CASHGGRENTEAFF. The CDR3 nucleotides read TGCGCCAGCCACGGCGGCAGGGAGAACACTGAAGCTTTCTTT.